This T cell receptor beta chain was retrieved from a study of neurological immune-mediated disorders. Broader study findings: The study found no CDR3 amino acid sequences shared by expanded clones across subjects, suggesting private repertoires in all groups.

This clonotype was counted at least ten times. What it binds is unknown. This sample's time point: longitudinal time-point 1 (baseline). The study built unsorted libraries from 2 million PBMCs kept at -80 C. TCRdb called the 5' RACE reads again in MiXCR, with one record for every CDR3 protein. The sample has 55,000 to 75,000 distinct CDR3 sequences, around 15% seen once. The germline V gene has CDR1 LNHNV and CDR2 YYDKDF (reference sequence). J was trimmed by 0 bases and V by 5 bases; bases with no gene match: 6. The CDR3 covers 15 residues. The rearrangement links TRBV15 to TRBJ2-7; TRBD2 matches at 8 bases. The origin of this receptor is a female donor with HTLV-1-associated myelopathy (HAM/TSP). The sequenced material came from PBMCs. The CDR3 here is CATSHGGEASYEQYF. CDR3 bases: TGTGCCACCAGCCACGGGGGGGAAGCCTCCTACGAGCAGTACTTC. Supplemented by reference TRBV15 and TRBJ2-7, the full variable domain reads DAMVIQNPRYQVTQFGKPVTLSCSQTLNHNVMYWYQQKSSQAPKLLFHYYDKDFNNEADTPDNFQSRRPNTSFCFLDIRSPGLGDTAMYLCATSHGGEASYEQYFGPGTRLTVT.